This TCR beta chain was sequenced for a study of T cell changes during pregnancy in multiple sclerosis. In germline, CDR1 is LNHDA, CDR2 SQIVND (reference sequence). This CDR3 comprises 16 residues. With V trimmed by 3 bases and J by 3 bases, 3 bases remained unmatched. Sequenced by immunoSEQ multiplex PCR; TCRdb stores in-frame clones only, minus some. This table has tens of thousands of clones, over 85% appearing once. The specimen was peripheral blood, collected in the first trimester of pregnancy. This TCR was sampled from a female donor in good health, enrolled as a control in a pregnancy study. The J gene is TRBJ2-7, the V gene TRBV19; 15 bases fit TRBD2. The CDR3 coding sequence is TGTGCCAGTAGTATGGGACTAGCGGGAGGTTACTACGAGCAGTACTTC. Translation gives CASSMGLAGGYYEQYF. The full variable domain, in which reference TRBV19 and TRBJ2-7 provide the parts outside the CDR3, is DGGITQSPKYLFRKEGQNVTLSCEQNLNHDAMYWYRQDPGQGLRLIYYSQIVNDFQKGDIAEGYSVSREKKESFPLTVTSAQKNPTAFYLCASSMGLAGGYYEQYFGPGTRLTVT.